This T cell receptor beta chain was recorded in a study of T cells after yellow fever vaccination. The study's findings and limits: Post-booster repertoires contained most primary-vaccination clones again (96% CD4, about 90% CD8). Any FACS-sorted repertoire could hold abundant clonotypes that contaminate it from the bulk population.

CDR3 length: 13 amino acids. Germline CDR1 and CDR2: MNHEY and SMNVEV (reference sequence). Trimming left V 8 bases short and J 6 bases short, with 17 bases between. A remark on this clonotype: No antigen is known for it.

TCRdb re-analysed the 5' RACE reads in MiXCR, keeping a single row per CDR3 protein. The data show under 200,000 distinct CDR3 sequences, with 9.5% to 12% seen just once and 35% to 40% held by the top ten. The sample consisted of CD8+ T cells sorted from PBMCs, taken 15 days after the yellow fever booster vaccination. This TCR derives from a man between 18 and 29 years old who received the YFV17D yellow fever vaccine. The V and J genes are TRBV27 and TRBJ2-7; D perhaps matches TRBD2 (6 bases). CDR3 coding DNA: TGTGCCAGCGGGACTTCTAGTAGGGGCGAGCAGTACTTC. Protein: CASGTSSRGEQYF.